The 18 T cell receptor beta chains below come from one sample, sequenced in a study of CD8+ T cells in alopecia areata. Extracted RNA was reverse transcribed into cDNA, the sequencing template. Using immunoSEQ multiplex PCR, the repertoire was profiled, and TCRdb retains in-frame clones only, with some absent. This table has some 240,000 clones, 57% appearing once. This sample comprised CD4+ T cells sorted from blood, obtained at week 0. These TCRs come from a human donor with alopecia areata.

The chain is built from TRBV7-3 and TRBJ2-7; TRBD1 is a possible D gene (8 bases). The V end was cut by 1 base, the J end by 2 bases, with 12 bases between. Germline V gene data show CDR1 as SGHTA and CDR2 as FQGTGA. The CDR3 spans 15 residues. CDR3 DNA sequence: TGTGCCAGCAGCTTAAGCGGGGGACAGGCCTACGAGCAGTACTTC. Translating it yields CASSLSGGQAYEQYF.

The CDR3 sequence: CASSWGVIVNTEAFF. CDR3 nucleotide sequence: TGTGCCAGCAGCTGGGGGGTGATTGTGAACACTGAAGCTTTCTTT. The chain recombines TRBV13 with TRBJ1-1, with D maybe TRBD1 (5 bases). The germline CDR1 and CDR2 sequences are PRHDT and FYEKMQ (reference sequence). The CDR3 loop spans 15 amino acids. V lost 4 bases to trimming and J lost 0 bases, with 12 bases between them. Based on the CDR3 plus reference TRBV13 and TRBJ1-1, the full variable domain is AAGVIQSPRHLIKEKRETATLKCYPIPRHDTVYWYQQGPGQDPQFLISFYEKMQSDKGSIPDRFSAQQFSDYHSELNMSSLELGDSALYFCASSWGVIVNTEAFFGQGTRLTVV.

V and J are TRBV25-1 and TRBJ1-1, with D hard to call. Germline CDR1 is MGHDK and CDR2 is SYGVNS. Between the trimmed V and J ends, which lost 3 bases and 4 bases, there was a span of 12 bases. The CDR3 is 14 residues long. The CDR3 nucleotides are TGTGCCAGCAGTGACGAAGGGTTCGTCACTGAAGCTTTCTTT. Translating it yields CASSDEGFVTEAFF.

The chain combines TRBV2 with TRBJ1-6; D ambiguous. The V gene's germline CDR1 is SNHLY and CDR2 FYNNEI. The CDR3 loop spans 12 amino acids. Trimming cost V 3 bases and J 8 bases, with 5 bases left between them. CDR3 amino acids: CASSDRYSPLHF. CDR3 nucleotides: TGTGCCAGCAGTGACAGGTATTCACCCCTCCACTTT.

The rearrangement uses TRBV13 and TRBJ2-7, with 7 bases identical to TRBD1. V shed 3 bases, J shed 6 bases, and the junction held 8 bases outside the gene matches. This CDR3 is built from 14 residues. Germline V gives CDR1 PRHDT, CDR2 FYEKMQ (reference sequence). The CDR3 here is CASSFQGGPREQYF. Here the CDR3 DNA reads TGTGCCAGCAGCTTCCAAGGGGGCCCTCGCGAGCAGTACTTC.

The rearrangement uses TRBV5-6 and TRBJ1-4; possibly TRBD1 for D (6 bases). Trimming removed 4 bases from V and 3 bases from J, with 13 bases in between. CDR1 and CDR2 from the germline V gene are SGHDT and YYEEEE. The CDR3 consists of 15 residues. CDR3 sequence: CASSLFGGPNEKLFF. The CDR3 bases are TGTGCCAGCAGCCTGTTCGGGGGGCCTAATGAAAAACTGTTTTTT.

The chain combines TRBV7-2 with TRBJ1-5; no clear D. CDR1 is SGHTA and CDR2 is FQGNSA in the germline V gene. This CDR3 has 13 residues. V shed 0 bases and J shed 6 bases, with 6 bases lying between them. The CDR3 nucleotides read TGTGCCAGCAGCTTAGCGGGGTTTCAGCCCCAGCATTTT. It is translated as CASSLAGFQPQHF. Full variable domain (rest looked up from reference TRBV7-2 and TRBJ1-5): GAGVSQSPSNKVTEKGKDVELRCDPISGHTALYWYRQSLGQGLEFLIYFQGNSAPDKSGLPSDRFSAERTGGSVSTLTIQRTQQEDSAVYLCASSLAGFQPQHFGDGTRLSIL.

The chain has TRBV7-3 and TRBJ1-1; 8 bases align to TRBD1. The junction had 4 bases not matched to a gene; V was cut back by 4 bases and J by 3 bases. The CDR3 totals 14 residues. CDR1 and CDR2 from the germline V gene are SGHTA and FQGTGA. The CDR3 reads CASSSGQGDTEAFF. The CDR3, as DNA: TGTGCCAGCAGCTCCGGACAGGGCGACACTGAAGCTTTCTTT.

The V call is TRBV30, the J call TRBJ2-5; D might be TRBD1 or TRBD2, each matching 6 bases. Deletions cut 0 bases from V and 4 bases from J, with 15 bases between. Germline V gene data show CDR1 as GTSNPN and CDR2 as SVGIG (reference sequence). CDR3 size: 15 residues. DNA of the CDR3: TGTGCCTGGAGTGTATATCGGGGGCGGGGAGAGACCCAGTACTTC. It translates to CAWSVYRGRGETQYF. The full variable domain, rest sourced from reference TRBV30 and TRBJ2-5, is SQTIHQWPATLVQPVGSPLSLECTVEGTSNPNLYWYRQAAGRGLQLLFYSVGIGQISSEVPQNLSASRPQDRQFILSSKKLLLSDSGFYLCAWSVYRGRGETQYFGPGTRLLVL.

This clone was detected only a few times. The CDR3 here is CASSSDRRQGGQETQYF. The DNA of the CDR3 is TGCGCCAGCAGCTCCGACCGACGACAGGGAGGGCAAGAGACCCAGTACTTC. V usage is TRBV5-1 and J usage is TRBJ2-5; D tentatively fits TRBD1 or TRBD2 (7 bases each). In germline, CDR1 is SGHRS, CDR2 YFSETQ. This CDR3 is 17 amino acids long. Trimming took 3 bases from V and 2 from J, leaving 20 bases between them.

The chain's CDR3 is CASSARTGSNSPLHF. As DNA, the CDR3 is TGTGCCAGCAGCGCCCGGACAGGGTCTAATTCACCCCTCCACTTT. This sequence joins TRBV9 and TRBJ1-6, with TRBD1 matching over 8 bases. In germline, CDR1 is SGDLS, CDR2 YYNGEE. The CDR3 has 15 residues. With 3 bases clipped from V and 6 bases from J, the junction kept 5 bases outside the gene matches.

This clone showed up just a few times. The same CDR3 is also encoded by other DNA sequences in this sample. This sequence joins TRBV5-1 and TRBJ1-2; D uncertain. Trimming removed 3 bases from V and 1 base from J, with 7 bases in between. The CDR3 consists of 13 residues. Germline CDR1 reads SGHRS; CDR2 reads YFSETQ. The CDR3: CASSSDGNYGYTF. CDR3 coding DNA: TGCGCCAGCAGCTCGGACGGTAACTATGGCTACACCTTC.

This chain connects TRBV25-1 to TRBJ2-5; D perhaps matches TRBD2 (7 bases). V dropped 4 bases and J dropped 4 bases, with 19 bases sitting between them. The CDR3 length is 16 residues. The V gene's germline CDR1 is MGHDK and CDR2 SYGVNS. The CDR3: CASSALTGRVIETQYF. The CDR3 DNA follows: TGTGCCAGCAGTGCGCTTACAGGGAGGGTGATAGAGACCCAGTACTTC.

This clone has only a few counts. This CDR3 reads CASSLYQGTNYGYTF. CDR3 bases: TGTGCCAGCAGTTTATATCAGGGAACTAACTATGGCTACACCTTC. The rearrangement joins TRBV28 to TRBJ1-2, with D maybe TRBD1 (5 bases). V dropped 1 base and J dropped 0 bases, with 9 bases sitting between them. Looked up from germline, CDR1 is MDHEN and CDR2 is SYDVKM. The CDR3 length is 15 residues.

This clone was observed many times. This chain joins TRBV5-4 and TRBJ2-5; 7 bases fit TRBD2. The CDR3 runs 14 residues. Germline V lookup: CDR1 SGHNT, CDR2 YYREEE (reference sequence). Unmatched junction bases numbered 0, after V lost 0 bases and J lost 1 base. CDR3 bases: TGTGCCAGCAGCTTGGGACTAGCCCAAGAGACCCAGTACTTC. It codes for CASSLGLAQETQYF.

This clone has only a few counts. V and J are TRBV15 and TRBJ1-5; D not certain. The germline V gene has CDR1 LNHNV and CDR2 YYDKDF (reference sequence). The CDR3 length is 16 residues. V gave up 1 base and J gave up 0 bases, with 10 bases separating them. CDR3 coding DNA: TGTGCCACCAGCAGAGGAGCCGGCTATAGCAATCAGCCCCAGCATTTT. Its protein is CATSRGAGYSNQPQHF. The full variable domain, in which reference TRBV15 and TRBJ1-5 provide the parts outside the CDR3, is DAMVIQNPRYQVTQFGKPVTLSCSQTLNHNVMYWYQQKSSQAPKLLFHYYDKDFNNEADTPDNFQSRRPNTSFCFLDIRSPGLGDTAMYLCATSRGAGYSNQPQHFGDGTRLSIL.

The chain combines TRBV9 with TRBJ1-3; D is unclear. V lost 0 bases and J lost 0, with 4 bases in between. Germline lookup yields CDR1 SGDLS and CDR2 YYNGEE. This CDR3 comprises 14 residues. The CDR3 protein is CASSVASSGNTIYF. CDR3 sequence (DNA): TGTGCCAGCAGCGTAGCGAGCTCTGGAAACACCATATATTTT.

The V gene is TRBV7-9, the J gene TRBJ2-3, with 9 bases identical to TRBD1. The V and J ends lost 3 bases and 6 bases, in that order; junction bases with no gene match: 7. Germline CDR1 is SEHNR and CDR2 is FQNEAQ (reference sequence). This CDR3 has 15 amino acids. CDR3 amino acids: CASSLRDRVTDTQYF. CDR3 DNA: TGTGCCAGCAGCTTGCGGGACAGGGTGACTGATACGCAGTATTTT.